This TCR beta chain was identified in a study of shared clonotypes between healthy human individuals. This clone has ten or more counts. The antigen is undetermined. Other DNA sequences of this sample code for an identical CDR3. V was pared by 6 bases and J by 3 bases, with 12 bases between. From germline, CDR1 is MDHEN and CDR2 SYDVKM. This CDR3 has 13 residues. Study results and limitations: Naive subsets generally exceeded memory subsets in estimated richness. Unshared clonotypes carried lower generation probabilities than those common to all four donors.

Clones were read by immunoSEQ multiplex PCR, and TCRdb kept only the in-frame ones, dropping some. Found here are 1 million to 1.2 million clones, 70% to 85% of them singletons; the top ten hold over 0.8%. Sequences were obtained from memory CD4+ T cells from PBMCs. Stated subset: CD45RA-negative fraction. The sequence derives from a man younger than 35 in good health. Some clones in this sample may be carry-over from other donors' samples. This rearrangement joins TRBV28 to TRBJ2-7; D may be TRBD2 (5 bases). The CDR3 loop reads CASSRTSHYEQYF. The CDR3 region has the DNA TGTGCCAGCAGCCGGACTTCTCACTACGAGCAGTACTTC.